Below, 32 T cell receptor beta chains from the same sample are listed, as sequenced in a study of T cell responses to AZD1222 COVID-19 vaccine. Method: immunoSEQ multiplex PCR; TCRdb's copy keeps in-frame clones and lacks some. The sample yields approximately 100,000 clones, more than 75% seen once. The sample was peripheral blood, taken on day 0 of AZD1222 vaccination. The receptors here all came from an adult in good health.

The J gene is TRBJ2-5, the V gene TRBV19, with 14 bases lining up with TRBD2. This CDR3 region has 16 residues. After removal of 3 bases from V and 5 bases from J, the junction contained 5 bases not matched to a gene. Germline CDR1 LNHDA, CDR2 SQIVND (reference sequence). The CDR3: CASSMGTSGRAETQYF. DNA for the CDR3: TGTGCCAGTAGTATGGGGACTAGCGGGAGAGCGGAGACCCAGTACTTC.

The rearrangement joins TRBV11-2 to TRBJ2-2, with D possibly called TRBD1 or TRBD2 (5 bases each). Trimming took off 1 base at V and 10 bases at J, with 13 bases between the two ends. This CDR3 is built from 14 residues. Germline values: CDR1 SGHAT, CDR2 FQNNGV. The CDR3 region is CASSLVAGAEELFF. The CDR3, as DNA: TGTGCCAGCAGCTTAGTGGCCGGGGCGGAGGAGCTGTTTTTT.

The chain links TRBV7-3 to TRBJ2-7, with 7 bases that match TRBD2. V gave up 5 bases and J gave up 5 bases; unmatched junction bases: 9. Per germline, CDR1 SGHTA and CDR2 FQGTGA. The CDR3 is 14 amino acids. CDR3 sequence reads: CASSPRSGADEQYF. The DNA of the CDR3 is TGTGCCAGCAGCCCCCGCAGCGGGGCAGACGAGCAGTACTTC. Full variable domain (rest looked up from reference TRBV7-3 and TRBJ2-7): GAGVSQTPSNKVTEKGKYVELRCDPISGHTALYWYRQSLGQGPEFLIYFQGTGAADDSGLPNDRFFAVRPEGSVSTLKIQRTERGDSAVYLCASSPRSGADEQYFGPGTRLTVT.

This clone was detected only a few times. The CDR3 loop reads CASSSGLDFEQFF. The CDR3 nucleotides are TGTGCCAGCAGCTCAGGACTAGATTTTGAGCAGTTCTTC. The chain uses TRBV7-9 and TRBJ2-1, with 7 bases that match TRBD2. The CDR3 contains 13 residues. Per the germline V gene, CDR1 is SEHNR and CDR2 is FQNEAQ (reference sequence). Trimming cost V 4 bases and J 9 bases; bases outside gene matches: 6.

The CDR3 region has the DNA TGTGCCAGTAGCTCAAGGACTAGCGCGACAGATACGCAGTATTTT. It encodes CASSSRTSATDTQYF. V and J are TRBV19 and TRBJ2-3; 9 bases match TRBD2. This CDR3 has 15 amino acids. V shed 6 bases and J 3 bases; nucleotides not matched to a gene: 7. Germline V gives CDR1 LNHDA, CDR2 SQIVND (reference sequence).

The V gene is TRBV19, the J gene TRBJ1-2, with D tentatively TRBD1 (6 bases). The CDR3 totals 12 residues. Trimming shortened V by 10 bases and J by 4 bases, and 13 bases separated the two germline ends. The germline CDR1 and CDR2 sequences are LNHDA and SQIVND (reference sequence). CDR3 sequence (DNA): TGTGCCATACGACAGGTCCCCTATGGCTACACCTTC. Protein sequence: CAIRQVPYGYTF.

The chain recombines TRBV6-5 with TRBJ1-1; tentative D call: TRBD1 (5 bases). This CDR3 has 14 amino acids. Trimming took 3 bases from V and 1 from J, leaving 9 bases between them. Germline loops: CDR1 MNHEY, CDR2 SVGAGI. The CDR3 bases are TGTGCCAGCAGTTATGCAGGGCCGAACACTGAAGCTTTCTTT. Its translation is CASSYAGPNTEAFF.

V gene TRBV6-1 combines with J gene TRBJ1-1; D gene uncertain. This CDR3 contains 14 residues. Per the germline V gene, CDR1 is MNHNS and CDR2 is SASEGT. Trimming cost V 2 bases and J 0 bases, with 7 bases left between them. The CDR3: CASSEPNMNTEAFF. The CDR3 DNA is TGTGCCAGCAGTGAACCCAATATGAACACTGAAGCTTTCTTT.

The rearrangement links TRBV7-2 to TRBJ2-1, with 10 positions matching TRBD2. Trimming took 4 bases from V and 7 from J; bases not matched to a gene: 7. CDR3 length equals 15 residues. Germline V lookup: CDR1 SGHTA, CDR2 FQGNSA. CDR3 sequence: CASSSRASGSNEQFF. The DNA for the CDR3 is TGTGCCAGCAGCTCCAGGGCTAGCGGGAGTAATGAGCAGTTCTTC.

The chain is built from TRBV3-1 (or the pseudogene TRBV3-2) and TRBJ1-1; D is unclear. The CDR3 spans 12 residues. Germline V gene data show CDR1 as LGHDT and CDR2 as YNNKEL (reference sequence). V lost 1 base and J 5 bases, leaving 5 bases between the germline ends. The CDR3 loop reads CASSQGRTEAFF. The DNA of the CDR3 is TGTGCCAGCAGCCAAGGAAGAACTGAAGCTTTCTTT.

This clone has only one observation. The CDR3 DNA follows: TGTGCCAGCGGGGCCGCACTAGCGGGAACCAATGAGCAGTTCTTC. Residues: CASGAALAGTNEQFF. The chain combines TRBV27 with TRBJ2-1; TRBD2 matches 10 bases. Germline trimming cut 8 bases from V and 6 bases from J; bases unmatched to any gene: 10. The CDR3 covers 15 residues. Looked up from germline, CDR1 is MNHEY and CDR2 is SMNVEV (reference sequence).

The rearrangement joins TRBV5-5 to TRBJ1-1, with D unclear. CDR3 size: 13 residues. Germline V gene data show CDR1 as SGHKS and CDR2 as YYEKEE (reference sequence). Trimming took off 3 bases at V and 0 bases at J, with 6 bases between the two ends. CDR3 sequence reads: CASSSYLNTEAFF. The CDR3 region has the DNA TGTGCCAGCAGCTCTTACCTGAACACTGAAGCTTTCTTT.

The genes are TRBV12-3 or TRBV12-4 and TRBJ1-5; D remains ambiguous. V was cut by 2 bases and J by 4 bases, with 3 bases left in between. This CDR3 is built from 12 residues. For the CDR3, the DNA is TGTGCCAGCAGTTTAATGAATCAGCCCCAGCATTTT. Translating it yields CASSLMNQPQHF.

The rearrangement uses TRBV5-1 and TRBJ1-1, with 7 nucleotides matching TRBD1. Unmatched junction bases numbered 15, after V lost 4 bases and J lost 0 bases. In germline, CDR1 is SGHRS, CDR2 YFSETQ. This CDR3 region has 18 residues. CDR3 region: CASSLALRDSTMNTEAFF. The CDR3 nucleotides read TGCGCCAGCAGCCTAGCCCTCCGGGACAGCACTATGAACACTGAAGCTTTCTTT.

This sequence joins TRBV7-9 and TRBJ2-2; TRBD2 matches 12 bases. The CDR3 sequence is 19 residues long. The J segment lost 0 bases and the V segment lost 5 bases, leaving 10 bases of the junction unmatched. Germline V lookup: CDR1 SEHNR, CDR2 FQNEAQ (reference sequence). CDR3 sequence reads: CASSLDLAGGFTNTGELFF. The CDR3 nucleotides read TGTGCCAGCAGCCTCGATCTAGCGGGAGGGTTTACGAACACCGGGGAGCTGTTTTTT.

This clone was seen just once. The rearrangement links TRBV5-6 to TRBJ1-2; 8 positions match TRBD1. The V segment lost 5 bases and the J segment 7 bases; nucleotides outside the gene matches: 7. The CDR3 loop spans 13 amino acids. CDR1 SGHDT and CDR2 YYEEEE come from the germline V gene. CDR3 sequence (DNA): TGTGCCAGCAGGCCGACAGGGGTGGGTGGCTACACCTTC. The encoded protein is CASRPTGVGGYTF.

The V and J genes are TRBV7-2 and TRBJ2-1; a weak D match, TRBD2 (6 bases). The CDR3 spans 15 residues. Trimming took 8 bases from V and 1 from J, leaving 15 bases between them. CDR1 is SGHTA, CDR2 FQGNSA, per germline. Here the CDR3 reads CASSSLLASYNEQFF. CDR3 nucleotides: TGTGCCAGCTCGAGCTTACTAGCATCCTACAATGAGCAGTTCTTC. The complete variable domain, with remaining parts taken from reference TRBV7-2 and TRBJ2-1, reads GAGVSQSPSNKVTEKGKDVELRCDPISGHTALYWYRQSLGQGLEFLIYFQGNSAPDKSGLPSDRFSAERTGGSVSTLTIQRTQQEDSAVYLCASSSLLASYNEQFFGPGTRLTVL.

The rearrangement uses TRBV7-6 and TRBJ1-1; TRBD1 matches at 8 bases. Germline V gene sequence: CDR1 SGHVS, CDR2 FNYEAQ. The CDR3 sequence is 14 residues long. The trim removed 5 bases at V and 4 bases at J, leaving 6 bases unmatched. CDR3 DNA sequence: TGTGCCAGCAGCGGATGGACAGGGAGCACTGAAGCTTTCTTT. It specifies CASSGWTGSTEAFF.

Only a few counts were recorded for this clone. The chain has TRBV6-8 and TRBJ2-7; maybe TRBD1 (6 bases). Germline CDR1 and CDR2: MNHGY and SAAAGT. The CDR3 length is 13 residues. Trimming shortened V by 5 bases and J by 0 bases, and 8 bases separated the two germline ends. CDR3 region: CASSGQSSYEQYF. CDR3 in DNA: TGTGCCAGCAGTGGACAGAGCTCCTACGAGCAGTACTTC.

This clone was counted once. The chain couples TRBV19 to TRBJ2-7, with D perhaps being TRBD1 or TRBD2 (6 bases each). Trimming left V 3 bases short and J 0 bases short, with 15 bases between. The germline V gene encodes CDR1 LNHDA and CDR2 SQIVND (reference sequence). The CDR3 is 16 amino acids. In DNA form, the CDR3 reads TGTGCCAGTAGTATCTCCTTGACGGGGGCCTCCTACGAGCAGTACTTC. Protein: CASSISLTGASYEQYF.

The chain uses TRBV21-1 and TRBJ1-5; TRBD1 was called by the table and not checked on the DNA. TRBV21-1 corresponds to a pseudogene. The CDR3 is 17 residues long. The CDR3 is CASRGHGTEYSNQPQHF. The CDR3 region has the DNA TGTGCCAGCAGAGGCCATGGGACAGAGTATAGCAATCAGCCCCAGCATTTT.

This chain uses TRBV5-1 with TRBJ1-6; no firm D call. Germline V gene data show CDR1 as SGHRS and CDR2 as YFSETQ. The CDR3 consists of 13 residues. V was cut by 4 bases and J by 8 bases, with 10 bases left in between. Here the CDR3 reads CASSLVVDSPLHF. The CDR3 bases are TGCGCCAGCAGCCTCGTGGTGGATTCACCCCTCCACTTT.

The J gene is TRBJ2-7, the V gene TRBV7-8; 7 bases map to TRBD1. Trimming at V came to 4 bases and at J to 2 bases, leaving 2 bases not matched to a gene. The CDR3 sequence is 13 residues long. Germline V lookup: CDR1 SGHVS, CDR2 FQNEAQ. The CDR3 loop is CASSYGTAYEQYF. The CDR3 DNA reads as TGTGCCAGCAGCTACGGGACAGCCTACGAGCAGTACTTC.

This chain uses TRBV19 with TRBJ1-1; D remains unclear. Trimming stripped 1 base from V and 1 base from J, with 7 bases between. The CDR3 runs 14 residues. In germline, CDR1 is LNHDA, CDR2 SQIVND (reference sequence). As DNA, the CDR3 is TGTGCCAGTAGTATAGGCTTCTCGAACACTGAAGCTTTCTTT. Its translation is CASSIGFSNTEAFF. Variable domain in full (rest from reference TRBV19 and TRBJ1-1): DGGITQSPKYLFRKEGQNVTLSCEQNLNHDAMYWYRQDPGQGLRLIYYSQIVNDFQKGDIAEGYSVSREKKESFPLTVTSAQKNPTAFYLCASSIGFSNTEAFFGQGTRLTVV.

The CDR3 bases are TGCGCCAGCAGCCCAACCGGGACAGGGAACCACGAGCAGTACTTC. It yields the protein CASSPTGTGNHEQYF. The chain couples TRBV4-1 to TRBJ2-7, with 9 nucleotides matching TRBD1. Germline CDR1 reads MGHRA; CDR2 reads YSYEKL. The CDR3 has 15 amino acids. Germline trimming cut 4 bases from V and 5 bases from J; bases unmatched to any gene: 9.

The genes are TRBV6-1 and TRBJ1-6, with D perhaps TRBD1 (5 bases). The V gene lost 2 bases and the J gene lost 8 bases, with 19 bases spanning the gap. The CDR3 is 17 residues long. Germline lookup yields CDR1 MNHNS and CDR2 SASEGT. CDR3 bases: TGTGCCAGCAGTGAATGGGGTTTCCGGGACGCTGATTCACCCCTCCACTTT. Translation gives CASSEWGFRDADSPLHF.

This sequence joins TRBV5-1 and TRBJ2-1; tentative D call: TRBD2 (6 bases). Germline CDR1 and CDR2: SGHRS and YFSETQ. Between the trimmed V and J ends, which lost 1 base and 7 bases, there was a span of 21 bases. This CDR3 spans 17 amino acids. CDR3 nucleotide sequence: TGCGCCAGCAGCTTGTGGGTAGCGGATACTTCAGGGAATGAGCAGTTCTTC. Residues: CASSLWVADTSGNEQFF.

This clone is a singleton in its sample. V usage is TRBV6-5 and J usage is TRBJ1-6, with 8 bases aligning to TRBD1. The CDR3 contains 14 residues. CDR1 MNHEY and CDR2 SVGAGI come from the germline V gene. J lost 7 bases, V lost 4 bases, and 3 bases had no gene match. As DNA, the CDR3 is TGTGCCAGCAGTTTGGGGGACAGGAATTCACCCCTCCACTTT. This sequence encodes CASSLGDRNSPLHF.

The chain recombines TRBV6-4 with TRBJ1-2, with D perhaps TRBD1 (6 bases). Trimming took 3 bases from V and 0 from J, leaving 17 bases between them. The germline CDR1 and CDR2 sequences are MRHNA and SNTAGT. The CDR3 has 17 residues. The CDR3 spells CASSELGQWKTNYGYTF. As DNA, the CDR3 is TGTGCCAGCAGTGAGCTTGGACAGTGGAAAACTAACTATGGCTACACCTTC.

The sample holds one count of this clone. The chain has TRBV2 and TRBJ1-5; D uncertain. Germline V CDR1 and CDR2: SNHLY, FYNNEI. Trimming removed 4 bases at V and 4 bases at J, with 11 bases between. The CDR3 length is 14 residues. Written as DNA, the CDR3 is TGTGCCAGCAGTGCGGGGAATCGGAATCAGCCCCAGCATTTT. It translates to CASSAGNRNQPQHF. The variable domain in full, completed from reference TRBV2 and TRBJ1-5, reads EPEVTQTPSHQVTQMGQEVILRCVPISNHLYFYWYRQILGQKVEFLVSFYNNEISEKSEIFDDQFSVERPDGSNFTLKIRSTKLEDSAMYFCASSAGNRNQPQHFGDGTRLSIL.

This chain uses TRBV7-6 with TRBJ2-6; 8 nucleotides align to TRBD1. V was pared by 5 bases and J by 3 bases, with 6 bases of the junction left unmatched. Germline V lookup: CDR1 SGHVS, CDR2 FNYEAQ. This CDR3 has 16 residues. CDR3 amino acids: CASSPDRGGGANVLTF. The CDR3 nucleotides are TGTGCCAGCAGCCCCGACAGGGGTGGTGGGGCCAACGTCCTGACTTTC.

The chain combines TRBV6-5 with TRBJ1-1; maybe TRBD1 (6 bases). V dropped 6 bases and J dropped 7 bases, with 9 bases sitting between them. Germline V lookup: CDR1 MNHEY, CDR2 SVGAGI. The CDR3 has 11 residues. The CDR3 DNA sequence: TGTGCCAGCAGCAACAGGGATGAAGCTTTCTTT. Its protein product is CASSNRDEAFF.